Listed below are T cell receptor beta chains from one sample, sequenced in a study of identical twins. TCRdb passed the 5' RACE reads through MiXCR, listing each CDR3 protein once. The repertoire holds about 240,000 distinct CDR3 sequences, about an eighth seen once, with about 3.9% in the top ten. The same specimen was also included in a second study, on yellow fever vaccine responses in identical twins.

Sequenced input: memory (CD45RO+) T cells sorted from blood. Receptors originate from a woman younger than 35 in good health. Both conserved end residues are part of each CDR3. The D gene is left open where the match is weak. A clone size is listed for some rows: how often the clone was seen (once, few, many), or a class if it is expanded.

v_gene,d_gene,abundance,j_gene,CDR3aa,CDR3nt
TRBV24-1,-,few,TRBJ2-1,CATSDLQGYNEQFF,TGTGCCACCAGTGATTTGCAGGGCTACAATGAGCAGTTCTTC
TRBV15,TRBD1,many,TRBJ2-5,CATSVYRDRRQETQYF,TGTGCCACCAGCGTTTATCGGGACAGGAGACAAGAGACCCAGTACTTC
TRBV6-1,TRBD1,-,TRBJ2-1,CASSPGTDYNEQFF,TGTGCCAGCAGCCCCGGGACAGACTACAATGAGCAGTTCTTC
TRBV20-1,-,-,TRBJ2-7,CSARDSDSTYEQYF,TGCAGTGCTAGAGATTCAGACAGTACCTACGAGCAGTACTTC
TRBV25-1,-,few,TRBJ2-3,CASSEEWGGAGTDTQYF,TGTGCCAGCAGTGAAGAATGGGGGGGGGCCGGCACAGATACGCAGTATTTT
TRBV5-1,-,-,TRBJ2-2,CASYLAMNTGELFF,TGCGCCAGTTATCTAGCGATGAACACCGGGGAGCTGTTTTTT
TRBV12-3/TRBV12-4,-,many,TRBJ2-1,CASSPGVAASYNEQFF,TGTGCCAGCAGTCCGGGGGTAGCGGCCTCCTACAATGAGCAGTTCTTC
TRBV20-1,-,-,TRBJ1-2,CSARVDRNYGYTF,TGCAGTGCTAGAGTCGACAGAAACTATGGCTACACCTTC
TRBV11-2,-,few,TRBJ2-1,CASSLGGLAPHF,TGTGCCAGCAGCTTAGGGGGGCTAGCGCCTCATTTC
TRBV28,-,few,TRBJ1-1,CASSLPVNTEAFF,TGTGCCAGCAGTTTACCAGTGAACACTGAAGCTTTCTTT
TRBV10-1,TRBD2,-,TRBJ2-5,CASSDLAGGCQETQYF,TGCGCCAGCAGTGATCTAGCGGGGGGCTGCCAAGAGACCCAGTACTTC
TRBV10-3,TRBD1,-,TRBJ1-1,CAISRTRTGRMNTEAFF,TGTGCCATCAGTCGCACCCGGACAGGTCGCATGAACACTGAAGCTTTCTTT
TRBV10-3,-,-,TRBJ1-2,CAIRSDGIYGYTF,TGTGCCATCAGGTCGGACGGAATCTATGGCTACACCTTC
TRBV6-1,TRBD1,-,TRBJ2-1,CASSEAGQGSLYNEQFF,TGTGCCAGCAGTGAAGCGGGACAGGGCTCGCTTTACAATGAGCAGTTCTTC
TRBV10-3,TRBD2,many,TRBJ2-3,CAISDGRGTYSSDTQYF,TGTGCCATCAGTGACGGGCGGGGGACGTACAGCTCAGATACGCAGTATTTT
TRBV5-5,TRBD1,few,TRBJ2-7,CASFITGTGSYEQYF,TGTGCCAGCTTCATAACCGGGACAGGGTCCTACGAGCAGTACTTC